This is a list of T cell receptor beta chains from one sample in a study of Graves' ophthalmopathy and Graves' hyperthyroidism. TCRdb ran MiXCR on the multiplex PCR reads and lists one entry per CDR3 protein. Of fewer than 600,000 distinct CDR3 sequences listed, roughly an eighth are singletons. The sample taken for sequencing was blood. Every receptor here comes from a woman aged 25 to 39 with Graves' ophthalmopathy. Each CDR3 is given with its conserved first and last residue. A D gene is named only where the DNA matches it firmly. Not every row has a clone size; where given, it reads once, few, many or a size class.

J gene: TRBJ1-2; D gene: .; clone size: many; V gene: TRBV27; CDR3 DNA: TGTGCCAGCAGTTCTCGGGTGGGTCGCTATCGCTACACCTTC; CDR3 protein: CASSSRVGRYRYTF
J gene: TRBJ2-2; D gene: .; clone size: many; V gene: TRBV11-2; CDR3 DNA: TGTGCCAGCAGCTTAGATCTATCGTTGCCTAACACCGGGGAGCTGTTTTTT; CDR3 protein: CASSLDLSLPNTGELFF
J gene: TRBJ1-6; D gene: .; clone size: .; V gene: TRBV6-2/TRBV6-3; CDR3 DNA: TGTGCCAGCAGTTATCGCGAGGTGAGACCCCTCCACTTT; CDR3 protein: CASSYREVRPLHF
J gene: TRBJ2-4; D gene: .; clone size: few; V gene: TRBV6-1; CDR3 DNA: TGTGCCAGCAGTGAAGGTCCAGGCTCCCGAGGGAACATTAAGTACTTC; CDR3 protein: CASSEGPGSRGNIKYF
J gene: TRBJ2-5; D gene: .; clone size: .; V gene: TRBV12-3/TRBV12-4; CDR3 DNA: TGTGCCAGCAGGCCAGGGGCGGCAGAGACCCAGTACTTC; CDR3 protein: CASRPGAAETQYF
J gene: TRBJ2-3; D gene: .; clone size: many; V gene: TRBV7-8; CDR3 DNA: TGTGCCAGCAGCTTAGCGGTACAGAGCACAGATACGCAGTATTTT; CDR3 protein: CASSLAVQSTDTQYF
J gene: TRBJ1-6; D gene: TRBD1; clone size: .; V gene: TRBV7-2; CDR3 DNA: TGTGCCAGCAGTTCGCCCGGGACAGGGCCTCTTTTCCTCCACTTT; CDR3 protein: CASSSPGTGPLFLHF
J gene: TRBJ1-6; D gene: TRBD1; clone size: many; V gene: TRBV7-8; CDR3 DNA: TGTGCCAGCGCAAAGAGTGCCGGGACAGTTACTTCACCCCTCCACTTT; CDR3 protein: CASAKSAGTVTSPLHF
J gene: TRBJ1-5; D gene: .; clone size: .; V gene: TRBV28; CDR3 DNA: TGTGCCAGCAGACCGACAGGTTATTATCCGTATAGCAATCAGCCCCAGCATTTT; CDR3 protein: CASRPTGYYPYSNQPQHF
J gene: TRBJ2-5; D gene: .; clone size: many; V gene: TRBV5-8; CDR3 DNA: TGTGCCAGCACCCGGAGGGCAACCTGGGAGACCCAGTACTTC; CDR3 protein: CASTRRATWETQYF
J gene: TRBJ1-3; D gene: .; clone size: many; V gene: TRBV28; CDR3 DNA: TGTGCCAGCAGTTCCGGACTGGGAAACACCATATATTTT; CDR3 protein: CASSSGLGNTIYF
J gene: TRBJ1-2; D gene: .; clone size: many; V gene: TRBV28; CDR3 DNA: TGTGCCAGCAGCACCCTGGACGCGGGCTTAACCGACGGCTACACCTTC; CDR3 protein: CASSTLDAGLTDGYTF
J gene: TRBJ2-2; D gene: TRBD2; clone size: few; V gene: TRBV11-1; CDR3 DNA: TGTGCCAGCAGCGCGAGACTAGCAGGGCATTCGAGCCCCGGGGAGCTGTTTTTT; CDR3 protein: CASSARLAGHSSPGELFF
J gene: TRBJ1-1; D gene: TRBD1; clone size: many; V gene: TRBV2; CDR3 DNA: TGTGCCAGCAGGCGTACCAATAGACAGGGGGCAGCTGAAGCTTTCTTT; CDR3 protein: CASRRTNRQGAAEAFF
J gene: TRBJ1-1; D gene: TRBD1; clone size: .; V gene: TRBV12-3/TRBV12-4; CDR3 DNA: TGTGCCAGCAGTGAACAGGGGGCGATAGCGAACACTGAAGCTTTCTTT; CDR3 protein: CASSEQGAIANTEAFF
J gene: TRBJ2-7; D gene: TRBD2; clone size: .; V gene: TRBV5-5; CDR3 DNA: TGTGCCAGCAGCTTGGTAGGTCGCGGGAGGTCCTACGAGCAGTACTTC; CDR3 protein: CASSLVGRGRSYEQYF
J gene: TRBJ1-3; D gene: .; clone size: .; V gene: TRBV5-1; CDR3 DNA: TGCGCCAGCAGCCTAGCATCCGGGGGGAAAGGAAACACCATATATTTT; CDR3 protein: CASSLASGGKGNTIYF
J gene: TRBJ2-4; D gene: TRBD1; clone size: many; V gene: TRBV2; CDR3 DNA: TGTGCCAGCAGACGACAGGGTGCGGCCAAAAACATTCAGTACTTC; CDR3 protein: CASRRQGAAKNIQYF
J gene: TRBJ2-2; D gene: TRBD1; clone size: many; V gene: TRBV28; CDR3 DNA: TGTGCCAGCGGCTCATACGACAGGGGGAACACCGGGGAGCTGTTTTTT; CDR3 protein: CASGSYDRGNTGELFF
J gene: TRBJ2-7; D gene: .; clone size: .; V gene: TRBV4-1; CDR3 DNA: TGCGCCAGCAGCCAAGAAGGGACTTCCTACGAGCAGTACTTC; CDR3 protein: CASSQEGTSYEQYF
J gene: TRBJ1-2; D gene: .; clone size: many; V gene: TRBV6-1; CDR3 DNA: TGTGCCAGCCACCCCCGGGGGCATGGTGATGGCTACACCTTC; CDR3 protein: CASHPRGHGDGYTF
J gene: TRBJ2-7; D gene: .; clone size: .; V gene: TRBV12-5; CDR3 DNA: TGTGCTAGTGGTTCGGTTCGGTCCTACGAGCAGTACTTC; CDR3 protein: CASGSVRSYEQYF
J gene: TRBJ1-2; D gene: .; clone size: many; V gene: TRBV25-1; CDR3 DNA: TGTGCCAGCACCTCCAGGGGCCACTATGGCTACACCTTC; CDR3 protein: CASTSRGHYGYTF